The 2 T cell receptor beta chains below were found in one sample sequenced in a study of cytomegalovirus exposure and HLA in healthy donors. The PCR was carried out with 60 Vbeta primers and 13 Jbeta primers. Generated by immunoSEQ multiplex PCR, the TCRdb table keeps only in-frame clones and is missing some. The sample includes under 300,000 clones, 75% to 90% seen only once; the top ten take almost 4%. The sample comprised PBMCs. The source of these receptors is a man aged 35 to 55 in good health and CMV-seropositive.

The chain uses TRBV4-1 and TRBJ2-7, with TRBD1 as a possible D gene (5 bases). CDR3 length equals 18 residues. V gave up 4 bases and J gave up 4 bases, with 26 bases separating them. CDR1 is MGHRA and CDR2 is YSYEKL in the germline V gene. DNA of the CDR3: TGCGCCAGCAGCCTCAAAGAACCCCGGCAGGGTAGCCCATACGAGCAGTACTTC. This gives the protein CASSLKEPRQGSPYEQYF.

The J gene is TRBJ2-7, the V gene TRBV19, with D tentatively TRBD1 (5 bases). The CDR3 has 15 residues. CDR1 and CDR2 from the germline V gene are LNHDA and SQIVND (reference sequence). Trimming removed 3 bases at V and 1 base at J, with 13 bases between. This CDR3 reads CASSIGQGRSYEQYF. For the CDR3, the DNA is TGTGCCAGTAGTATTGGGCAGGGTAGGTCCTACGAGCAGTACTTC.